These 11 T cell receptor beta chains originate from one sample sequenced in a study of blood T cells in healthy people across ages. Through a sample-barcoded 5' primer and a J-beta primer mix, a second PCR was run for roughly 6 to 12 cycles. One entry per CDR3 protein results from TCRdb running MiXCR on the 5' RACE reads. This sample carries roughly 1,700,000 distinct CDR3 sequences, 28% of them seen once, and the ten largest clones take less than 9.5%. What was sequenced was blood. The source is a woman aged 25 to 39 in good health.

This clonotype was picked up a small number of times. The V gene is TRBV27, the J gene TRBJ2-3; D not resolved. The CDR3 extends over 15 amino acids. Germline-derived CDR1 and CDR2 are MNHEY and SMNVEV (reference sequence). V lost 7 bases and J 3 bases, leaving 17 bases between the germline ends. CDR3 loop: CASTKIYGGTDTQYF. Written as DNA, the CDR3 is TGTGCCAGCACAAAAATATATGGCGGAACAGATACGCAGTATTTT.

This clonotype appeared a few times. V usage is TRBV2 and J usage is TRBJ2-5; D might be TRBD1 or TRBD2, each matching 5 bases. This CDR3 comprises 14 residues. Trimming shortened V by 5 bases and J by 2 bases, and 12 bases separated the two germline ends. Germline-derived CDR1 and CDR2 are SNHLY and FYNNEI. CDR3 nucleotides: TGTGCCAGCAGTAGTGAGGGGCCACAAGAGACCCAGTACTTC. Translating gives CASSSEGPQETQYF.

CDR3 in DNA: TGCGCCAGCAGCTTGGCCGAGGAAAATGAGCAGTTCTTC. Amino acids: CASSLAEENEQFF. This chain links TRBV5-1 with TRBJ2-1; D unresolved. Germline assignment: CDR1 SGHRS and CDR2 YFSETQ. V was trimmed by 0 bases and J by 7 bases, leaving 8 bases between them. CDR3 size: 13 residues.

In this sample, this clonotype turned up many times. V usage is TRBV12-3 or TRBV12-4 and J usage is TRBJ1-2, with D perhaps TRBD1 (5 bases). Trimming removed 0 bases at V and 8 bases at J, with 10 bases between. This CDR3 is built from 13 residues. CDR3 sequence reads: CASSLARGTGYTF. The CDR3 DNA reads TGTGCCAGCAGTTTAGCGAGAGGGACCGGCTACACCTTC.

This clonotype turned up a few times. The chain couples TRBV27 to TRBJ2-4; D remains ambiguous. Trimming removed 5 bases at V and 7 bases at J, with 12 bases between. Germline lookup yields CDR1 MNHEY and CDR2 SMNVEV (reference sequence). CDR3 size: 13 residues. The CDR3 spells CASSVIAGNIQYF. CDR3 DNA sequence: TGTGCCAGCAGTGTGATCGCCGGGAACATTCAGTACTTC.

This clonotype was detected a few times. This chain uses TRBV20-1 with TRBJ2-7, with 7 nucleotides matching TRBD1. CDR3 length equals 13 residues. Per the germline V gene, CDR1 is DFQATT and CDR2 is SNEGSKA (reference sequence). Trimming removed 3 bases from V and 3 bases from J; junction bases left unmatched: 5. CDR3 coding DNA: TGCAGTGCTAGCGGGCGACAGGGCTACGAGCAGTACTTC. Translation: CSASGRQGYEQYF.

The chain carries TRBV11-2 and TRBJ1-1; D gene ambiguous. In germline, CDR1 is SGHAT, CDR2 FQNNGV. V was clipped by 5 bases and J by 5 bases, with 12 bases between them. This CDR3 region has 13 residues. CDR3 nucleotide sequence: TGTGCCAGCAGCCGGACCGCTAAGACTGAAGCTTTCTTT. It specifies CASSRTAKTEAFF.

The sample holds a few counts of this clonotype. The chain carries TRBV28 and TRBJ2-1, with D unresolved. Germline CDR1 and CDR2: MDHEN and SYDVKM. V lost 8 bases and J lost 6, with 8 bases in between. This CDR3 region has 11 residues. CDR3 sequence: CASGRSNEQFF. In nucleotides, the CDR3 is TGTGCCAGCGGTCGATCCAATGAGCAGTTCTTC.

This clonotype was found many times. The gene calls are TRBV6-6 and TRBJ1-6; 8 bases match TRBD1. The CDR3 loop spans 17 amino acids. The germline CDR1 and CDR2 sequences are MNHNY and SVGAGI (reference sequence). Trimming cost V 6 bases and J 0 bases; bases outside gene matches: 7. The CDR3 sequence is CASRRGQESSYNSPLHF. CDR3 in DNA: TGTGCCAGCAGACGGGGACAGGAGAGCTCCTATAATTCACCCCTCCACTTT.

This rearrangement joins TRBV10-3 to TRBJ2-5; D gene unclear. CDR3 length: 15 residues. Trimming took 10 bases from V and 10 from J, leaving 28 bases between them. Germline V lookup: CDR1 ENHRY, CDR2 SYGVKD. CDR3 coding DNA: TGTGCCACCGGCTCCGGGTTGGTCCCGAAGATGGGCCAGTACTTC. Translating it yields CATGSGLVPKMGQYF.

This clonotype was detected only once. This chain links TRBV20-1 with TRBJ2-6; D is undetermined. V was shortened by 0 bases and J by 0 bases, with 12 bases between the two germline ends. Looked up from germline, CDR1 is DFQATT and CDR2 is SNEGSKA (reference sequence). CDR3 length equals 17 residues. This CDR3 is CSARDSSRSSGANVLTF. CDR3 in DNA: TGCAGTGCTAGAGACTCCAGTCGGAGCTCTGGGGCCAACGTCCTGACTTTC.